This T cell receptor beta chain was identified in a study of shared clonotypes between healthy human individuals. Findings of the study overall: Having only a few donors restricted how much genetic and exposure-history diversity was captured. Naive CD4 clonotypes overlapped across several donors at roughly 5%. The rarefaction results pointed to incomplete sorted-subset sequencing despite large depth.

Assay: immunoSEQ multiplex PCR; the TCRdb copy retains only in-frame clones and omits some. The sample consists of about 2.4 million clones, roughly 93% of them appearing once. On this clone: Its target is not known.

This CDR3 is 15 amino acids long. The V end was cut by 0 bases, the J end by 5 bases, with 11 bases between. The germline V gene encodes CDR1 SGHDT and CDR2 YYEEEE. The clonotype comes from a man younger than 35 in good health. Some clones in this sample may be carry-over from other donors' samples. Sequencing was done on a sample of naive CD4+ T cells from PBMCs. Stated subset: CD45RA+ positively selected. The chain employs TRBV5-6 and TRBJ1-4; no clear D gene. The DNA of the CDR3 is TGTGCCAGCAGCTTGGGCCGAACCTCCAATGAAAAACTGTTTTTT. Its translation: CASSLGRTSNEKLFF.